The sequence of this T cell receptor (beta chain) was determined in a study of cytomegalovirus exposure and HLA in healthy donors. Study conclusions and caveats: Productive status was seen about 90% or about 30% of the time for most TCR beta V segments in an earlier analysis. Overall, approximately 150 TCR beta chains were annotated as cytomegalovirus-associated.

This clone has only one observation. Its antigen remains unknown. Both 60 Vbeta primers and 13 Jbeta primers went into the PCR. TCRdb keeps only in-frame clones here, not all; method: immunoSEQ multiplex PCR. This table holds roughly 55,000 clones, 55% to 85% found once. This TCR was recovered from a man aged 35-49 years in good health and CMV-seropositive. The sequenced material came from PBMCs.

CDR3 loop: CASSPTVRHTEAFF. DNA for the CDR3: TGTGCCAGCAGTCCGACAGTTCGACACACTGAAGCTTTCTTT. The V and J genes are TRBV7-2 and TRBJ1-1; maybe TRBD1 (5 bases). Trimming cost V 6 bases and J 3 bases, with 14 bases left between them. The CDR3 loop spans 14 amino acids. Per the germline V gene, CDR1 is SGHTA and CDR2 is FQGNSA. The full variable domain, completed using reference TRBV7-2 and TRBJ1-1, is GAGVSQSPSNKVTEKGKDVELRCDPISGHTALYWYRQSLGQGLEFLIYFQGNSAPDKSGLPSDRFSAERTGGSVSTLTIQRTQQEDSAVYLCASSPTVRHTEAFFGQGTRLTVV.